This T cell receptor beta chain stems from a study of OX40 agonist ivuxolimab in advanced cancers. TCRdb's copy holds only in-frame clones and misses some; the assay was immunoSEQ multiplex PCR. This table has tens of thousands of clones, 80% to 90% appearing once. V lost 0 bases, J lost 4 bases, and 19 bases lay in between. Germline CDR1 and CDR2: SEHNR and FQNEAQ (reference sequence). This CDR3 is built from 18 residues. Regarding the study as a whole: Dose levels from 0.1 to 3.0 mg/kg saw CD4+ and CD8+ blood T cells expand clonally by week 6.

Remarks on this clone: Its antigen remains unidentified.

The sequencing here drew on CD4+ or CD8+ T cells sorted from blood, taken in a trial of the OX40 agonist ivuxolimab. The clonotype was recovered from an adult with an advanced solid tumor such as melanoma, head and neck, liver or kidney cancer. The chain combines TRBV7-9 with TRBJ1-5; tentatively, D is TRBD1 (5 bases). In DNA, the CDR3 is TGTGCCAGCAGCTTAGCGTCCCCCCAGGGTGTATTGAATCAGCCCCAGCATTTT. It yields the protein CASSLASPQGVLNQPQHF.